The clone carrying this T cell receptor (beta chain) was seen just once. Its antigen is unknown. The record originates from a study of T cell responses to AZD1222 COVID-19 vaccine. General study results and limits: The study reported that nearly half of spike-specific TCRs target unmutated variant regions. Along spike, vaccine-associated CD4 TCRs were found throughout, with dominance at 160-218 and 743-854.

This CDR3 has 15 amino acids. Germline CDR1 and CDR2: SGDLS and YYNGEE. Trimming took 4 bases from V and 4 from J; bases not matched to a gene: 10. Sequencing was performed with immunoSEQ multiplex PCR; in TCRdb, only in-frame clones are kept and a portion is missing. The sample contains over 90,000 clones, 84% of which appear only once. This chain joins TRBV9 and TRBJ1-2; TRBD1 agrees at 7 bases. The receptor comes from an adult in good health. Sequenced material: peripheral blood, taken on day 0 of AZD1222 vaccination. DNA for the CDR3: TGTGCCAGCAGCCCAGGGACAGCGGTGGGCTATGGCTACACCTTC. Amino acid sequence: CASSPGTAVGYGYTF. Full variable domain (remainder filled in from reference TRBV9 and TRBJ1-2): DSGVTQTPKHLITATGQRVTLRCSPRSGDLSVYWYQQSLDQGLQFLIQYYNGEERAKGNILERFSAQQFPDLHSELNLSSLELGDSALYFCASSPGTAVGYGYTFGSGTRLTVV.